Described below is a single T cell receptor beta chain sequence and its context. Its antigen remains unidentified. The sample holds no much larger clone one base away, and base qualities are not on file. The cohort comprised under 700 healthy bone marrow donors. At the time of sampling, all cohort members were nominally healthy, though unrecorded immune exposures were likely present. Of the 610 or so cohort members, some 270 had positive CMV serostatus and 350 to 450 had negative CMV serostatus, and CMV serostatus was not recorded for the donor. Each donor provided a peripheral blood sample, and peripheral blood mononuclear cells were used for TCR beta sequencing. The Qiagen DNeasy Blood Extraction Kit was used to extract genomic DNA from the blood cell samples. The CDR1 and CDR2 encoded by the germline V gene are MDHEN and SYDVKM. V loses 10 bases, J loses 0 bases, and the germline ends lie 10 bases apart. The CDR3 runs 14 residues from the cysteine to the phenylalanine. Only CDR3 DNA is held: 42 bases, read in frame from base 1.

These data are taken from a study of cytomegalovirus exposure and HLA in healthy donors (dated by TCRdb to the late 2010s). A note on the overall study: In an earlier analysis of roughly 590 of the donors, 276 Gb of sequence data and 90 million to 130 million unique TCR beta sequences from about 190 million T cells were reported. The study was designed to test whether signatures of past pathogen exposure could be identified by cataloging public T cell receptors. Several DR-DQ haplotypes were treated as single units for association and clustering because of strong linkage in the cohort. To predict cytomegalovirus infection status, the study brought together high-throughput TCR immunosequencing, statistical association of individual TCRs with disease status, and machine learning. Of the approximately 400 genotyped donors, 65% to 90% fell in the genetic ancestry cluster associated with self-reported Caucasian donors. All discovery cohort repertoires had been generated using a single sequencing platform. The number of donors typed differed by locus, with about 629-640 for A, B, C, DRB1 and DQB1, over 500 for DQA1, under 610 for DPA1, and some 450 for DPB1. A later genetic analysis took genome-wide SNP genotypes for about 55% of the roughly 670 donors and used that subset as a discovery cohort. Rather than drawing on any new phenotypic data, the later analysis identified candidate immune exposures from TCR beta sequences and the way those sequences occurred across donors. The study profiled the T cell repertoires of more than 500 subjects by immunosequencing and related them to cytomegalovirus serostatus. Donor age, sex, ethnicity and CMV serostatus were compiled alongside the repertoire data. A separate validation cohort of 100 to 150 different subjects was used in addition to the 666-subject first cohort. In an earlier analysis of more than 550 of the donors, high-throughput TCR beta sequencing was used to judge whether each TCR beta V gene segment behaved as functional or pseudogenic. Both class I and class II loci were covered by HLA typing, at four-digit resolution. Approximately 310 gigabases of sequencing data and roughly 90 million unique TCR sequences were included in an early release covering about 600 HLA-typed donors. To study patterns of TCR occurrence, a later analysis re-analyzed previously published TCR beta repertoires from more than 550 donors and added high-resolution HLA genotyping. Across some 400 genotyped donors of the cohort, an average of about 240,000 unique TCR beta nucleotide sequences per donor were sequenced, and about a sixth of those sequences were non-productive. Study-wide findings and limitations: A further reported finding was that TCR beta sequences accurately predicted the HLA-A and HLA-B alleles for most subjects in the first cohort. HLA typing was unavailable for some donors at each locus, so association tests used only the typed subset. In a later genetic analysis, a missense DCLRE1C variant was associated with V-gene and J-gene trimming of TCR beta chains, and the association was replicated in an independent cohort. A later analysis found that TCR association rates varied across HLA loci, with DRB1 alleles showing the most associated TCRs and HLA-C alleles the fewest. Because counts were too low, approximately 18 rarely observed V segments, including chromosome 9 orphons, were excluded from the earlier analysis of some 590 of the donors. Sequencing depth was assumed to be roughly uniform across donors in the presence/absence analyses, though that assumption may not hold. The classifier was reported to diagnose cytomegalovirus status with high specificity and sensitivity in both the original cohort and the validation cohort. Because the 87-base-pair reads could not distinguish some IMGT-functional V segments, including TRBV6-2 and TRBV6-3, those segments were excluded. Linkage disequilibrium might explain the correlated functional status among segregating V segments, but an unknown experimental factor could not be ruled out. A later genetic analysis reported fewer N-insertions in productive TCRs among donors in an Asian-associated ancestry cluster than the roughly 670-donor mean. Most CMV-associated TCR beta chains appeared to be HLA-restricted in a later analysis, and the HLA associations seemed to be driven largely by CMV exposure. The cohort was sequenced for TCR beta chains only, and without alpha or paired-chain data the features that could be detected were limited. Compared with equally common non-associated chains, HLA-associated TCR beta chains in a later analysis were more clonally expanded and had lower generation probabilities. It was suggested by the authors that the approach could potentially be generalized to other disease states and immunological phenotypes. According to a later analysis, parvovirus B19, influenza, CMV and Epstein-Barr virus appeared linked to several top co-occurrence clusters. Most TCR sequences were observed very rarely across donors, whereas some public TCRs were present in many individuals. When HLA alleles, especially DR and DQ, strongly co-occurred, TCR associations were difficult to assign to individual alleles. The sequencing pipeline was judged likely to have produced a cluster of highly shared sequence variants as a technical artifact. Immune exposure information for the cohort was limited to CMV serostatus. The study gave a list of around 170 TCR beta chains associated with cytomegalovirus. In a later analysis, around 15,000 TCR beta sequences were associated with specific HLA alleles at a false discovery rate of 0.05. In an earlier analysis of fewer than 700 of the donors, most TCR beta V segments appeared in productive rearrangements about 87% or about 30% of the time, broadly matching IMGT annotations. In vitro tests confirmed that a few of the cytomegalovirus-associated TCR beta chains recognize cytomegalovirus antigens.

To prepare the library, the immunoSEQ multiplex PCR assay was applied. For the multiplex PCR, a mixture combining 60 forward primers for TCR Vbeta segments and 13 reverse primers for TCR Jbeta segments was used. The CDR3 region of rearranged TCR beta genes was amplified from genomic DNA by a multiplex PCR assay. Amplified TCR beta libraries were sequenced as 87-base-pair reads on the Illumina HiSeq System. The study's own analysis went as follows. In a later analysis, around 80 million unique TCR beta chains were counted across the approximately 620 repertoires, and about 9.9 million of these chains were shared by at least two donors. Raw reads were error-corrected and collapsed into unique sequences with a nearest-neighbor algorithm that merged closely related sequences to remove PCR and sequencing errors. CDR3 sequences were aligned to IMGT reference sequences to assign V, D and J gene segments. For a sequence to be retained, a match of at least six nucleotides was required to both a V gene segment and a J gene segment. A rearrangement counted as productive if the CDR3 had no stop codons and remained in frame with V and J, and every other rearrangement counted as non-productive. CDR3 was defined according to IMGT convention as the region running from the second conserved V-encoded cysteine to the conserved J-encoded phenylalanine. The earlier analysis of around 640 of the donors excluded sequences that lacked an unambiguous match to a single V gene segment. An earlier analysis of a few hundred of the donors called V segments functional above 56.7% productive rearrangements and segregating when the between-donor standard deviation exceeded 5%. A statistical classification framework was built to diagnose cytomegalovirus status from the catalog of TCR beta chain sequences. In a later analysis, V and J genes were assigned by comparing TCR nucleotide sequences against IMGT/GENE-DB human TR gene sequences. The TCRdist pipeline was used in a later analysis to assign CDR3 sequences and most-parsimonious VDJ recombination scenarios. In a later analysis, each TCR beta chain was defined by its CDR3 amino acid sequence together with its V-gene family, and reads lacking a unique V-gene family were excluded. A later analysis removed several hundred highly shared, low-generation-probability nucleotide sequences to deal with suspected cross-contamination and a sequencing artifact. For each public chain, a later analysis derived a clonal expansion index from normalized ranks of inferred template counts within each repertoire. A later analysis computed generation probabilities with a VDJ recombination model fitted to out-of-frame rearrangements, and checked the results against IGoR. A later analysis scored TCR-TCR, TCR-HLA and TCR-CMV co-occurrence with hypergeometric tests, applying a repertoire-size bias correction to TCR pairs. A later analysis estimated false discovery rates by permuting HLA or CMV assignments 20 times. In a later analysis, co-occurring TCRs were grouped using DBSCAN, and TCRdist sequence similarity was added for clustering within HLA-allele-positive subsets. Repertoires with fewer than 30,000 or more than 120,000 public chains, plus five repertoires with anomalous nucleotide sharing, were excluded from co-occurrence clustering. TCRdb's version of the immuneACCESS table is confined to in-frame rearrangements and falls short of the full clone set. An unresolved V gene accounts for under half of the shortfall where checked; the remainder is of unknown origin. The V and J calls and clone size come from that table; D and trimming were worked out from the DNA. The sample table records approximately 100,000 clones; 74% of these occur just once. Clones ranked in the top ten supply more than 2% of the sample.

Input material: PBMCs. The clonotype was recovered from a human donor in good health. The chain joins TRBV28 to TRBJ1-6; a confident D gene designation cannot be given. Here is the DNA: TGTGCCATCTTGCCCAGCTCCTATAATTCACCCCTCCACTTT. It translates to CAILPSSYNSPLHF.